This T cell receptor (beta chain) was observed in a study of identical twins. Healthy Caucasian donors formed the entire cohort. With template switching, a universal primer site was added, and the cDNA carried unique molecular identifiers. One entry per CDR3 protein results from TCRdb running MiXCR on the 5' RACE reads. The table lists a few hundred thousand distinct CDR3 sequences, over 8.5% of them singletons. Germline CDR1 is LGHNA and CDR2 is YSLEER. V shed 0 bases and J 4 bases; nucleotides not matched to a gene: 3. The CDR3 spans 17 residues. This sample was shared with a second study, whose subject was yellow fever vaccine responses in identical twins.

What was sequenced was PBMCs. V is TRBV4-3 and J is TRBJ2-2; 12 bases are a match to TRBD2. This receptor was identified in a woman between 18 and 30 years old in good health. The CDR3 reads CASSQDGLAGITGELFF. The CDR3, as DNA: TGCGCCAGCAGCCAAGATGGACTAGCGGGAATCACCGGGGAGCTGTTTTTT.